The 3 T cell receptor beta chains given below trace back to one sample, sequenced in a study of blood T cell repertoires in COVID-19. The repertoire was sequenced with immunoSEQ multiplex PCR; TCRdb's copy has only in-frame clones and lacks some. The sample yields roughly 100,000 clones, just under 85% seen once. Sequencing was performed on peripheral blood. The receptors come from a man aged 40-49 years with active or convalescent COVID-19.

V is TRBV2 and J is TRBJ1-3, with a weak D call TRBD1 (5 bases). Per germline, CDR1 SNHLY and CDR2 FYNNEI. The ends were cut back, 3 bases at V and 3 bases at J, with 9 bases in the middle. The CDR3 runs to 14 residues. CDR3 sequence: CASSDRAVGNTIYF. The CDR3 nucleotides read TGTGCCAGCAGTGACAGGGCGGTTGGAAACACCATATATTTT.

This chain links TRBV6-2 or TRBV6-3 with TRBJ2-3, with 8 bases lining up with TRBD2. CDR1 is MNHEY and CDR2 is SVGEGT in the germline V gene. V shed 6 bases and J 0 bases; nucleotides not matched to a gene: 8. This CDR3 spans 16 amino acids. CDR3 sequence: CASSPRAGGSTDTQYF. CDR3 bases: TGTGCCAGCAGCCCTAGGGCGGGGGGTAGCACAGATACGCAGTATTTT.

This clone came up a few times. CDR3 nucleotides: TGTGCCAGCAGCGCTGTCAGAACCCCTAGCACAGATACGCAGTATTTT. Its translation is CASSAVRTPSTDTQYF. The chain carries TRBV9 and TRBJ2-3; D remains ambiguous. Germline CDR1 and CDR2: SGDLS and YYNGEE. The ends were cut back, 3 bases at V and 0 bases at J, with 14 bases in the middle. The CDR3 totals 16 residues.